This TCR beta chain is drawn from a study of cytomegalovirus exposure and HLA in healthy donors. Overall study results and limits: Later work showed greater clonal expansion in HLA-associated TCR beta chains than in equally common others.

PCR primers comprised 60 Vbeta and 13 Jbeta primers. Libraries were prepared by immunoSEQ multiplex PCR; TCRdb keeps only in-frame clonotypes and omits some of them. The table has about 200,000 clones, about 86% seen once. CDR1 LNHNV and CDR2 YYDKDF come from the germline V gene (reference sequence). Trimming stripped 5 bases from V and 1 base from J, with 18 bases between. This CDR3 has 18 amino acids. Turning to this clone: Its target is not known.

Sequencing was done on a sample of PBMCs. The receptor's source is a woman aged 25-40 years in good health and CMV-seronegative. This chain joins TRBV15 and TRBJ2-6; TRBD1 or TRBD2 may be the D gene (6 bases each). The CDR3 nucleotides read TGTGCCACCAGCGGAGGGGTCGGGACATCATCTGGGGCCAACGTCCTGACTTTC. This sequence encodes CATSGGVGTSSGANVLTF.